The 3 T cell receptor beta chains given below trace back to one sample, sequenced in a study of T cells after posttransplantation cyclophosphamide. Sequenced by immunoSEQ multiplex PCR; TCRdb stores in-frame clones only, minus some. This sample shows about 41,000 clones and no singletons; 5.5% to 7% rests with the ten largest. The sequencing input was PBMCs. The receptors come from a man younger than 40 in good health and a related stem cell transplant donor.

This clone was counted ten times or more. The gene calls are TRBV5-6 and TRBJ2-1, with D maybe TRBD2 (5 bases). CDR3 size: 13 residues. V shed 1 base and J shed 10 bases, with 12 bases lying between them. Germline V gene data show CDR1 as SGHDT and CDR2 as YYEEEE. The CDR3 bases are TGTGCCAGCAGCTTGTTTCTGGGCGGGGAGCAGTTCTTC. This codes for CASSLFLGGEQFF.

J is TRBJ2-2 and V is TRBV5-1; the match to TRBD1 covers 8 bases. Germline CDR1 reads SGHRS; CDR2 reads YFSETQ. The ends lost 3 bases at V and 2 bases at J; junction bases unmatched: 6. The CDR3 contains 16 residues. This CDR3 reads CASSSTGTGNTGELFF. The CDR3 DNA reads TGCGCCAGCAGCTCCACCGGGACAGGTAACACCGGGGAGCTGTTTTTT.

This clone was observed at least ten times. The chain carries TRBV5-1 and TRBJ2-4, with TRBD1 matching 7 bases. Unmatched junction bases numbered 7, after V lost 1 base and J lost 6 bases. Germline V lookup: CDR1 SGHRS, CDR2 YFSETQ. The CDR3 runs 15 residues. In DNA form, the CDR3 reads TGCGCCAGCAGCTTGCGAGGGGGCGAGGTAAACATTCAGTACTTC. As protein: CASSLRGGEVNIQYF.